These 8 T cell receptor beta chains were all obtained from the same sample, sequenced in a study of blood T cell repertoires in COVID-19. Here immunoSEQ multiplex PCR was the method, and the copy in TCRdb shows in-frame clones only, minus some. Found here are 70,000 or so clones, around three quarters of them singletons; the top ten hold under 40%. Sample: peripheral blood. Receptor source: a woman between 65 and 79 years old with acute or convalescent COVID-19.

The V and J genes are TRBV18 and TRBJ2-2; TRBD1 agrees at 7 bases. CDR1 is KGHSH, CDR2 LQKENI, per germline. Trimming took 1 base from V and 0 from J; bases not matched to a gene: 8. This CDR3 is built from 18 residues. The CDR3 DNA follows: TGTGCCAGCTCACCACGACAGCCCGGGACAGCGAACACCGGGGAGCTGTTTTTT. Protein product: CASSPRQPGTANTGELFF.

The rearrangement uses TRBV6-6 and TRBJ1-5, with D perhaps TRBD1 (5 bases). The CDR3 contains 13 residues. Germline lookup yields CDR1 MNHNY and CDR2 SVGAGI (reference sequence). V dropped 9 bases and J dropped 0 bases, with 9 bases sitting between them. CDR3 amino acids: CASRTNSNQPQHF. The DNA of the CDR3 is TGTGCCAGTAGGACAAATAGCAATCAGCCCCAGCATTTT.

V is TRBV5-1 and J is TRBJ2-3, with D perhaps matching TRBD2 (6 bases). The CDR3 has 14 residues. V was trimmed by 5 bases and J by 5 bases, leaving 15 bases between them. Germline V gene data show CDR1 as SGHRS and CDR2 as YFSETQ. Written as DNA, the CDR3 is TGCGCCAGCAGACTGGGGGGAGATCTAGATACGCAGTATTTT. Its protein product is CASRLGGDLDTQYF.

V and J are TRBV5-8 and TRBJ1-3, with TRBD1 as a possible D gene (6 bases). V lost 4 bases and J lost 0, with 11 bases in between. The CDR3 length is 15 residues. The germline gives CDR1 SGHTS, CDR2 YDEGEE. CDR3 sequence reads: CASSRQETSGNTIYF. CDR3 in DNA: TGTGCCAGCAGCAGACAGGAGACCTCTGGAAACACCATATATTTT. The full variable domain, in which reference TRBV5-8 and TRBJ1-3 provide the parts outside the CDR3, is EAGVTQSPTHLIKTRGQQATLRCSPISGHTSVYWYQQALGLGLQFLLWYDEGEERNRGNFPPRFSGRQFPNYSSELNVNALELEDSALYLCASSRQETSGNTIYFGEGSWLTVV.

The chain combines TRBV10-3 with TRBJ2-7; 10 nucleotides line up with TRBD2. CDR1 is ENHRY, CDR2 SYGVKD, per germline. The CDR3 consists of 14 residues. J gave up 5 bases and V 3 bases, and 4 bases lay outside the gene matches. CDR3 nucleotide sequence: TGTGCCATCAGTGAAAGCGGGGGGGCGGACGAGCAGTACTTC. As protein: CAISESGGADEQYF.

This chain connects TRBV5-4 to TRBJ1-2, with D hard to call. Per the germline V gene, CDR1 is SGHNT and CDR2 is YYREEE (reference sequence). V lost 2 bases, J lost 2 bases, and 7 bases lay in between. The CDR3 is 13 residues long. In DNA, the CDR3 is TGTGCCAGCAGCTTACGGGGAAACTATGGCTACACCTTC. Translating gives CASSLRGNYGYTF.

The chain has TRBV5-1 and TRBJ2-7; maybe TRBD2 (6 bases). The V end was cut by 0 bases, the J end by 3 bases, with 13 bases between. CDR1 is SGHRS and CDR2 is YFSETQ in the germline V gene. The CDR3 length is 15 residues. CDR3 loop: CASSLGTVGGYEQYF. As DNA, the CDR3 is TGCGCCAGCAGCTTGGGGACGGTGGGGGGCTACGAGCAGTACTTC.

In its sample, this clone was seen once. The chain links TRBV7-2 to TRBJ1-5; no clear D gene. Deletions cut 1 base from V and 0 bases from J, with 7 bases between. The CDR3 loop spans 15 amino acids. The germline gives CDR1 SGHTA, CDR2 FQGNSA. CDR3 sequence reads: CASSLGANSNQPQHF. CDR3 bases: TGTGCCAGCAGCTTAGGAGCGAATAGCAATCAGCCCCAGCATTTT.